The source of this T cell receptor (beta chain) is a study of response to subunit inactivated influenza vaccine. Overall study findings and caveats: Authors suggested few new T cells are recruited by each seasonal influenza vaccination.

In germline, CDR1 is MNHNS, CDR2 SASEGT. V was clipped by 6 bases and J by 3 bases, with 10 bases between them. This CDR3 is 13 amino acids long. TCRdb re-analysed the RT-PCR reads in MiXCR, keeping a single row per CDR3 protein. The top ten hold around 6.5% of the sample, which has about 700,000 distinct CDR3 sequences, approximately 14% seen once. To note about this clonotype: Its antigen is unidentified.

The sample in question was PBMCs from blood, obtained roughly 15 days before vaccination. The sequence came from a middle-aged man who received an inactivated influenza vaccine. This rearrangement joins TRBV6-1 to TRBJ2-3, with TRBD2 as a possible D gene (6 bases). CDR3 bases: TGTGCCAGCAGGGGAGGACGGACAGATACGCAGTATTTT. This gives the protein CASRGGRTDTQYF.